A selection of T cell receptor beta chains follows, all from one sample in a study of blood T cell repertoires in COVID-19. Sequenced by immunoSEQ multiplex PCR; TCRdb stores in-frame clones only, minus some. The sample carries around 11,000 clones, around 78% recorded once. The specimen sequenced was peripheral blood. These receptors all stem from a human donor in a cohort sampled during active COVID-19. CDR3s include the opening cysteine and the closing phenylalanine or tryptophan. D genes are given only for firm matches. A clone size is listed for some rows: how often the clone was seen (once, few, many), or a class if it is expanded.

-,TRBD2,TRBV24-1,TRBJ2-3,CATSDEAGGTDTQYF,TGTGCCACCAGTGATGAAGCGGGAGGAACAGATACGCAGTATTTT
once,TRBD1,TRBV6-2/TRBV6-3,TRBJ1-1,CASSYRTGGMNTEAFF,TGTGCCAGCAGTTACCGGACAGGGGGGATGAACACTGAAGCTTTCTTT
-,-,TRBV25-1,TRBJ2-3,CASSANYGDFTDTQYF,TGTGCCAGCAGTGCCAACTACGGCGATTTCACAGATACGCAGTATTTT
-,TRBD1,TRBV5-1,TRBJ2-7,CASSLLGQGAKEQYF,TGCGCCAGCAGCCTTCTGGGACAGGGGGCGAAAGAGCAGTACTTC
-,-,TRBV18,TRBJ2-6,CASSSSSGANVLTF,TGTGCCAGCTCATCGTCCTCTGGGGCCAACGTCCTGACTTTC
-,TRBD1,TRBV6-4,TRBJ2-3,CASSDGTGADTQYF,TGTGCCAGCAGTGACGGGACAGGGGCAGATACGCAGTATTTT
-,TRBD2,TRBV27,TRBJ2-5,CASRFRGSGTQYF,TGTGCCAGCAGGTTTCGCGGGAGCGGGACCCAGTACTTC
-,TRBD2,TRBV7-3,TRBJ2-3,CASSTTSGTDTQYF,TGTGCCAGCAGCACGACTAGCGGCACAGATACGCAGTATTTT
-,-,TRBV9,TRBJ2-4,CASSVGGQLGLNIQYF,TGTGCCAGCAGCGTAGGAGGACAGTTGGGTCTTAACATTCAGTACTTC
few,-,TRBV19,TRBJ1-5,CASSPPGQGYQPQHF,TGTGCCAGTAGTCCCCCGGGGCAGGGGTATCAGCCCCAGCATTTT
-,TRBD1,TRBV5-1,TRBJ2-3,CASSLRMRGQDTQYF,TGCGCCAGCAGCTTGAGGATGAGGGGGCAGGATACGCAGTATTTT
-,-,TRBV21-1,TRBJ2-7,CASSLKGHESSYEQYF,TGTGCCAGCAGCTTAAAGGGACACGAATCCTCCTACGAGCAGTACTTC
-,-,TRBV2,TRBJ2-3,CASRSADTQYF,TGTGCCAGCAGGTCAGCAGATACGCAGTATTTT
-,TRBD2,TRBV7-9,TRBJ2-3,CASTPKGLAGGTDTQYF,TGTGCCAGCACCCCAAAGGGACTAGCGGGAGGCACAGATACGCAGTATTTT
-,-,TRBV12-5,TRBJ2-5,CASGLVQGREETQYF,TGTGCTAGTGGTTTGGTACAGGGCAGAGAAGAGACCCAGTACTTC
-,-,TRBV6-5,TRBJ2-7,CASRRTEHYEQYF,TGTGCCAGCAGGAGGACAGAACACTACGAGCAGTACTTC
-,-,TRBV18,TRBJ1-3,CASSRNDRSPGNTIYF,TGTGCCAGCTCACGAAACGACAGAAGCCCTGGAAACACCATATATTTT
-,-,TRBV28,TRBJ2-2,CASRSTGELFF,TGTGCCAGCAGGTCTACCGGGGAGCTGTTTTTT
once,TRBD2,TRBV27,TRBJ2-1,CASSLSGSGSYNEQFF,TGTGCCAGCAGTTTATCGGGTAGCGGGAGCTACAATGAGCAGTTCTTC
-,TRBD2,TRBV24-1,TRBJ2-1,CATSDIAPSSGRTNEQFF,TGTGCCACCAGTGATATTGCCCCTTCTAGCGGGAGGACCAATGAGCAGTTCTTC
-,-,TRBV6-5,TRBJ1-6,CASSYTEQGTSPLHF,TGTGCCAGCAGTTACACGGAACAGGGTACTTCACCCCTCCACTTT
-,TRBD1,TRBV7-9,TRBJ2-1,CASSLVGQGDNEQFF,TGTGCCAGCAGCTTAGTGGGACAGGGGGACAATGAGCAGTTCTTC
-,-,TRBV30,TRBJ2-1,CAWSARGLANNEQFF,TGTGCCTGGAGTGCGAGGGGACTGGCGAACAATGAGCAGTTCTTC
-,-,TRBV6-5,TRBJ1-5,CASTPGGGSNQPQHF,TGTGCCAGCACCCCGGGGGGGGGAAGCAATCAGCCCCAGCATTTT
-,TRBD2,TRBV9,TRBJ2-3,CASSSSPLAGAPDTQYF,TGTGCCAGCAGCTCCAGCCCTCTAGCGGGGGCCCCGGATACGCAGTATTTT
-,TRBD2,TRBV29-1,TRBJ2-5,CSVAGTSWGRWQETQYF,TGCAGCGTGGCCGGGACTAGTTGGGGTCGATGGCAAGAGACCCAGTACTTC
-,TRBD1,TRBV20-1,TRBJ1-2,CSASHRGNYGYTF,TGCAGTGCTAGTCACAGGGGAAACTATGGCTACACCTTC
-,TRBD1,TRBV10-3,TRBJ1-2,CAIRPGQGIEGYTF,TGTGCCATCCGGCCGGGACAGGGCATTGAGGGCTACACCTTC
-,TRBD1,TRBV2,TRBJ1-6,CASRRQGTNSPLHF,TGTGCCAGCAGAAGACAGGGGACGAATTCACCCCTCCACTTT
-,-,TRBV24-1,TRBJ2-5,CATSAGGWGYGETQYF,TGTGCCACCAGTGCTGGGGGGTGGGGATATGGGGAGACCCAGTACTTC
-,TRBD1,TRBV4-2,TRBJ1-2,CASSQDWDRGYGYTF,TGTGCCAGCAGCCAAGATTGGGACAGGGGATATGGCTACACCTTC
-,-,TRBV27,TRBJ2-6,CASSLSTVNVLTF,TGTGCCAGCAGTTTATCGACAGTCAACGTCCTGACTTTC
-,TRBD2,TRBV7-6,TRBJ2-7,CASSLEAGESYEQYF,TGTGCCAGCAGCTTAGAGGCGGGAGAGTCCTACGAGCAGTACTTC
-,-,TRBV13,TRBJ2-1,CASSPREGGVGFNEQFF,TGTGCCAGCAGCCCTAGGGAGGGGGGAGTCGGATTCAATGAGCAGTTCTTC
once,TRBD2,TRBV7-2,TRBJ2-1,CASTSGLAGGRHEQFF,TGTGCCAGCACCTCAGGACTAGCGGGAGGTCGGCATGAGCAGTTCTTC
once,-,TRBV6-5,TRBJ1-4,CASRSGLDEKLFF,TGTGCCAGCAGATCGGGGTTGGATGAAAAACTGTTTTTT
-,TRBD1,TRBV27,TRBJ2-2,CASSGDRPNTGELFF,TGTGCCAGTTCTGGGGACAGACCGAACACCGGGGAGCTGTTTTTT
few,TRBD1,TRBV5-1,TRBJ2-7,CASRLRQGAYEQYF,TGCGCCAGCAGACTAAGACAGGGGGCCTACGAGCAGTACTTC
-,-,TRBV6-5,TRBJ1-2,CASSLDLWANYGYTF,TGTGCCAGCAGTCTGGACTTATGGGCCAACTATGGCTACACCTTC
-,-,TRBV3-1/TRBV3-2,TRBJ1-6,CASSTLPGMGNSPLHF,TGTGCCAGCAGTACACTTCCAGGGATGGGTAATTCACCCCTCCACTTT
-,TRBD2,TRBV19,TRBJ2-2,CASSILAGANTGELFF,TGTGCCAGTAGTATACTAGCGGGAGCGAACACCGGGGAGCTGTTTTTT
-,TRBD2,TRBV7-8,TRBJ2-4,CASSPLGLAGGKLAKNIQYF,TGTGCCAGCAGCCCGTTAGGACTAGCGGGAGGAAAGCTAGCCAAAAACATTCAGTACTTC
-,TRBD1,TRBV27,TRBJ1-2,CASSLPGTGVYGYTF,TGTGCCAGCAGTTTACCCGGGACAGGGGTTTATGGCTACACCTTC
-,TRBD1,TRBV3-1/TRBV3-2,TRBJ2-1,CASSHPGRTGAYNEQFF,TGTGCCAGCAGCCACCCCGGCAGGACAGGGGCCTACAATGAGCAGTTCTTC
-,-,TRBV6-5,TRBJ1-2,CATLPLSYGYTF,TGTGCCACCCTGCCACTTAGCTATGGCTACACCTTC
-,-,TRBV14,TRBJ2-2,CASSQWAIGELFF,TGTGCCAGCAGCCAATGGGCGATCGGGGAGCTGTTTTTT